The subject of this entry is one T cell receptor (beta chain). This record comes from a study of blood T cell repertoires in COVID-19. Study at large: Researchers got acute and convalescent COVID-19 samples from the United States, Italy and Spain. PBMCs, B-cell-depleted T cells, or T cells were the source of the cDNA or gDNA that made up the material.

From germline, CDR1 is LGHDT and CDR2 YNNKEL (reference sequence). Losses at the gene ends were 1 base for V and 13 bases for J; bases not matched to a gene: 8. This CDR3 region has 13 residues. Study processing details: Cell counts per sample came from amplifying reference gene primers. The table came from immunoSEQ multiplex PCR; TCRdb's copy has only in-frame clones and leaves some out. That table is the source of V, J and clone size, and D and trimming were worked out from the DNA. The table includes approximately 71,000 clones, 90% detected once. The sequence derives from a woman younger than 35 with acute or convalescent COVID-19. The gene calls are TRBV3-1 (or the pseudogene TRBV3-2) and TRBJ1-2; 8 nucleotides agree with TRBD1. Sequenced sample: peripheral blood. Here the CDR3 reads CASSQAVDRVVTF. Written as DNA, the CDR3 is TGTGCCAGCAGCCAAGCCGTGGACAGGGTCGTCACCTTC.